This TCR beta chain came from a study of CD8 T cells in ankylosing spondylitis. Regarding the study as a whole: It was reported that disease-linked clones were significantly enriched in matched ankylosing spondylitis synovial fluid. Disease-linked clones bore a CD8+ phenotype, appearing relatively rarely in peripheral blood. A motif of under ten highly homologous TCR beta variants was seen as apparently characteristic of ankylosing spondylitis blood.

Researchers built TCR beta libraries using quantitative 5'-RACE with molecular barcodes. TCRdb re-called the 5' RACE reads with MiXCR, one entry per CDR3 protein. The repertoire holds about 300,000 distinct CDR3 sequences, with under 25% as singletons. This clonotype was recorded a few times. Its antigen is currently unknown. The germline gives CDR1 MNHEY, CDR2 SVGEGT. Between the trimmed V and J ends, which lost 2 bases and 7 bases, there was a span of 12 bases. The CDR3 runs 13 residues. The source is a female donor with ankylosing spondylitis or in good health (not recorded which). The V call is TRBV6-2 or TRBV6-3, the J call TRBJ2-7; D not resolved. The material sequenced was blood, either unsorted or a sorted T cell fraction (not recorded which). CDR3: CASSYRPSVEQYF. CDR3 bases: TGTGCCAGCAGTTACAGGCCCTCTGTAGAGCAGTACTTC.